The 3 T cell receptor beta chains below were found in one sample sequenced in a study of blood T cell repertoires in COVID-19. Produced via immunoSEQ multiplex PCR; TCRdb's table is partial and in-frame only. Here the sample spans 150,000 to 200,000 clones, just over 85% being singletons. The sequenced sample was PBMCs or T cells enriched from blood (not recorded which). The receptor set was obtained from a woman aged 18-35 years who had recovered from COVID-19.

This clone was found once. The CDR3 nucleotides are TGCGCCAGCAGCAGATCCGGGACTAGCGGTGACGAGCAGTACTTC. This sequence encodes CASSRSGTSGDEQYF. The chain combines TRBV5-1 with TRBJ2-7, with TRBD2 matching 11 bases. CDR1 and CDR2 from the germline V gene are SGHRS and YFSETQ. Trimming cost V 4 bases and J 5 bases; bases outside gene matches: 8. This CDR3 is built from 15 residues.

The chain is built from TRBV6-5 and TRBJ1-5; D uncertain. Per germline, CDR1 MNHEY and CDR2 SVGAGI. This CDR3 is built from 13 residues. Trimming pared 0 bases from V and 10 bases from J, leaving 10 bases between. CDR3 in DNA: TGTGCCAGCAGTTACTCGAATTGGGCTCCCCAGCATTTT. This gives the protein CASSYSNWAPQHF.

This clone was observed a single time. The CDR3 DNA follows: TGCGCCAGCAGCTTGAGTAGCGGGCCCACAGATACGCAGTATTTT. This translates into CASSLSSGPTDTQYF. The V call is TRBV5-1, the J call TRBJ2-3, with 7 bases fitting TRBD2. The CDR3 extends over 15 amino acids. Germline CDR1 reads SGHRS; CDR2 reads YFSETQ. V was clipped by 1 base and J by 2 bases; unmatched bases: 4.